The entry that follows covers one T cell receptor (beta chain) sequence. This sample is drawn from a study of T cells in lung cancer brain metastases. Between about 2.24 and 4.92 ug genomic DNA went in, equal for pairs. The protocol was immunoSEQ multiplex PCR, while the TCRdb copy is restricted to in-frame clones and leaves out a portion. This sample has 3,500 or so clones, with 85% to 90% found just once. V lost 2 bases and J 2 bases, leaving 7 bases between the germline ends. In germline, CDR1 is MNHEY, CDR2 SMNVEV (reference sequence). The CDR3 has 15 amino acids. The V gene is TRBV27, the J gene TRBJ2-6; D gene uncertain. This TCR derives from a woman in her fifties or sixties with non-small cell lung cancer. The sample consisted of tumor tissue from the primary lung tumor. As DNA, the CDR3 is TGTGCCAGCAGTTTAGAAGGGACTGGGGCCAACGTCCTGACTTTC. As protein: CASSLEGTGANVLTF.